Sequencing of this TCR beta chain was carried out in a study of cytomegalovirus exposure and HLA in healthy donors. Both 60 Vbeta primers and 13 Jbeta primers went into the PCR. Using immunoSEQ multiplex PCR, the repertoire was profiled, and TCRdb retains in-frame clones only, with some absent. The repertoire holds 160,000 or so clones, with 85% as singletons. The table lists this clone with a few counts. With 4 bases clipped from V and 0 bases from J, the junction kept 11 bases outside the gene matches. The CDR3 sequence is 17 residues long. Germline loops: CDR1 SGHRS, CDR2 YFSETQ. The chain uses TRBV5-1 and TRBJ2-5; 8 nucleotides line up with TRBD1. The sequenced sample consisted of PBMCs. The receptor comes from a woman in her late teens or twenties in good health and CMV-seronegative. Here the CDR3 reads CASSPGTGNINQETQYF. The CDR3 coding sequence is TGCGCCAGCAGCCCGGGGACAGGCAACATCAACCAAGAGACCCAGTACTTC.